This T cell receptor beta chain is from a study of CD8+ T cells in alopecia areata (dated by TCRdb to 2017 to 2018). Notes on the research overall: To study T cell clonal expansion in alopecia areata, the researchers applied high-throughput TCRbeta sequencing to both the C3H/HeJ mouse model and human patients. Scalp clonality was compared among normal scalp (n=4), patchy alopecia areata scalp (n=8), and alopecia totalis/universalis scalp (n=8). Amplification of TCRbeta CDR3 regions was done by immunoSEQ multiplex PCR using 35 Vbeta forward primers and 13 Jbeta reverse primers. Scalp tissue and sorted CD4+ and CD8+ peripheral blood T cells from patchy and totalis/universalis alopecia areata patients and from healthy controls were covered by human TCRbeta sequencing. RNA came from the PAXgene miRNA kit for fixed scalp, the miRNeasy kit for PBMCs, and the RNeasy kit for mouse skin.

The library relied on the immunoSEQ multiplex PCR assay. RNA was extracted from all samples and reverse transcribed into cDNA as template for TCR sequencing. First-strand cDNA was synthesized using SuperScript III with a 2:1 mix of oligo-dT and random hexamers. A synthetic immune receptor repertoire was used to assess amplification bias, and residual bias was removed computationally. The original methods were these. Raw reads were preprocessed to remove errors, and CDR3 was defined according to IMGT conventions as the region from the conserved cysteine to phenylalanine. Clonality was computed by normalizing Shannon entropy by log2 of the number of productive unique TCRs and subtracting the result from 1. Scalp TCRbeta sequences were cross-referenced with sorted blood CD4 and CD8 repertoires so that the CD4 or CD8 identity of scalp clones could be inferred. TCRdb re-hosts the immuneACCESS table, in-frame sequences only. Its copies lack some clones; in the studies checked, an unresolved V gene accounts for under half of them, and the cause for the rest is not known. V and J calls and clone size are those listed in that table; D and trimming were worked out from the DNA. The sample table records 200,000 or so clones; more than 50% of these occur just once. Approximately 4.9% of the sample rests with the top ten.

After PBMCs were isolated by density centrifugation and stained for CD3, CD4 and CD8, a FACSAria was used to sort CD4+ and CD8+ T cells. Scalp biopsies and blood samples were provided by unaffected controls. What the research found in general, with its limitations: Compared with mice, TCR sequences shared between patients were less clear, possibly partly because of HLA diversity across the patient population. Scalp TCR repertoire analysis is complicated because resident alphabeta T cells in normal human skin are also sequenced, whereas mouse skin is dominated by gammadelta T cells. Compared with normal scalp, lesional scalp had higher clonality and more expanded CD8+ clones, particularly in alopecia totalis/universalis, a pattern that suggests antigenic drive.

CDR1 and CDR2 were assigned from the germline V gene as MGHDK and SYGVNS. V was cut back by 5 bases and J by 5 bases, leaving a gap of 12 bases between them. The CDR3 has 13 amino acids, counting the end cysteine and phenylalanine. Only the CDR3 DNA stays, 39 bases, in frame from base 1. This clone was counted between two and nine times. Which antigen it targets is not known. Within one base of it there is no much larger clone, and no base qualities were kept. Sequencing input: CD8+ T cells sorted from blood. This sequence originates from a human donor in good health. This sequence uses TRBV25-1 and TRBJ2-5; a confident D gene designation cannot be given. The DNA reads as follows: TGTGCCAGCAGTAACACGGTTCACGAGACCCAGTACTTC. It specifies CASSNTVHETQYF.